This T cell receptor beta chain was captured in a study of graft-versus-host responses after intestinal transplantation (dated by TCRdb to about 2021). Broadly, across the study: The transplants that recipients received were multivisceral, liver-intestinal, or isolated intestinal. Anti-thymocyte globulin induction was given to all recipients, followed by maintenance tacrolimus and steroids for approximately three years. After intestinal transplantation, graft-versus-host and host-versus-graft alloreactive T cell clones in the graft, circulation and bone marrow were tracked using bulk TCR-beta CDR3 sequencing. Alloreactive clones were identified by sequencing pre-transplant mixed lymphocyte reaction products and comparing these products with unstimulated pre-transplant donor and recipient T cells. The cohort enrolled around 25 intestinal transplant recipients including one retransplant, and a few patients lacking pretransplant specimens were excluded. Donor T cell macrochimerism was defined as a peak of at least 4% donor T cells among recipient peripheral blood mononuclear cells. Rather than going through the commercial service, samples from a few later patients were sequenced in-house on an Illumina MiSeq and processed with MiXCR. Findings and caveats that apply to the study as a whole: Early after transplant, peak levels of circulating GvH clones were found to be associated with declines in HvG clones. Conclusions were limited by the relatively low number and heterogeneity of intestinal transplant patients. Patients with donor T cell macrochimerism had high GvH to HvG T cell clonal ratios in their allografts. GvH clones were found in recipient bone marrow, and some of the GvH clones appeared earlier in ileal mucosa or blood, which is consistent with an intestinal mucosal origin.

In the first month after transplant, blood samples were collected up to 4 times, and after that at least monthly when available. CDR1 and CDR2 are read off the germline V gene (reference sequence) as SSHAT and FNYEAQ. V is clipped by 1 base and J by 5 bases, and the sequence between their germline boundaries is 12 bases long. The CDR3, cysteine through phenylalanine, is 15 amino acids long. The read is trimmed to its CDR3 DNA, 45 bases read in frame from base 1. Comment on this clone: Its antigen remains undetermined. No base qualities exist here, and no much larger clone lies one base off it.

The library was produced with the immunoSEQ multiplex PCR assay. For most patients, genomic DNA was subjected to high-throughput TCR-beta CDR3 sequencing by Adaptive Biotechnologies. Per the original workflow: Adaptive's ImmunoSEQ software supplied the TCR sequencing data for roughly 17 patients, while MiXCR and VDJtools were used to process a few other patients. CDR3 nucleotide sequences shared between donor and recipient were removed because their origin could not be assigned. At least 2-fold expansion over unstimulated cells and a minimum CFSE-low frequency of 0.002% (template counts) or 0.001% (read counts) were required for clones to be classified as alloreactive. Mappable clones were those detected in sequenced pre-transplant spleen, lymph node, or MLR CFSE-low populations of the donor or recipient. The cumulative frequency of alloreactive clones was calculated as a percentage of all sequences, weighted by copy number. TCRdb stores this immuneACCESS table with in-frame sequences only. Part of the clones is absent; in the studies checked, under half of the shortfall reflects unresolved V genes, and no reason is known for the rest. V and J calls and clone size are copied from that table; D and trimming were computed from the DNA. Present in this sample are 25,000 to 30,000 clones, 90% to 95% of which were seen just once. The ten most abundant clones make up around 0.72% of the sample.

The receptor was isolated from a human patient who received an intestinal transplant, so some T cells may come from the graft donor. The chain employs TRBV7-7 and TRBJ2-1, and TRBD1 may be the D gene, going by 5 matching bases. Sequences were derived from PBMCs, sampled around 63 days after intestinal transplant. The CDR3 corresponds to CASSLGAWGNNEQFF. The sequence in DNA is TGTGCCAGCAGCTTAGGGGCGTGGGGCAACAATGAGCAGTTCTTC.